A single TCR beta chain is shown here with its context. No antigen is known for it. The source of the sample is a study of graft-versus-host responses after intestinal transplantation. Across the whole study: In this cohort, recipients had multivisceral, liver-intestinal, or isolated intestinal transplants. Anti-thymocyte globulin induction was given to all recipients, followed by tacrolimus and steroids for about 3 years.

The CDR3 is 14 amino acids. V gave up 6 bases and J gave up 5 bases; unmatched junction bases: 8. Germline CDR1 and CDR2: MDHEN and SYDVKM. Sequencing was performed with immunoSEQ multiplex PCR; in TCRdb, only in-frame clones are kept and a portion is missing. The sample holds tens of thousands of clones, 94% seen once. Overall study results and limits: Allograft graft-versus-host to host-versus-graft clonal ratios ran high in patients with graft-donor T cell macrochimerism. Ileal or blood samples showed some GvH clones first, and such clones were also found in recipient marrow.

The specimen was PBMCs, collected 156 days after intestinal transplant. The source is a human patient who received an intestinal transplant, so some T cells may come from the graft donor. The chain couples TRBV28 to TRBJ1-2; 8 bases map to TRBD1. The CDR3 is CASSRGQGEYGYTF. The CDR3 DNA is TGTGCCAGCAGCCGCGGACAGGGCGAGTATGGCTACACCTTC.